The present entry profiles one T cell receptor beta chain with its context. Its antigen is as yet unknown. This record comes from a study of T cell responses to AZD1222 COVID-19 vaccine. Sequencing used immunoSEQ multiplex PCR; TCRdb keeps in-frame clones, though not all of them. Of about 72,000 clones in the sample, 80% to 90% are singletons; the top ten hold over 25%. Germline V lookup: CDR1 KGHSH, CDR2 LQKENI. This CDR3 contains 12 residues. Trimming left V 2 bases short and J 7 bases short, with 9 bases between. Study results and limitations: In all cases, repertoires were sampled only after the peak T cell response. Most donors were white British, females outnumbered males, and clonal diversity was possibly underestimated. Baseline seropositivity characterized only a handful of AZD1222 recipients. Spike-specific TCR repertoires showed rising breadth and depth after two AZD1222 doses.

The source was peripheral blood, collected 28 days after the second AZD1222 dose. The chain has TRBV18 and TRBJ2-7; no clear D. This receptor was obtained from an adult who received the AZD1222 COVID-19 vaccine. As DNA, the CDR3 is TGTGCCAGCTCACCAGGCAGATTTGAGCAGTACTTC. This sequence encodes CASSPGRFEQYF.